The TCR beta chain under discussion was sequenced for a study of response to subunit inactivated influenza vaccine (dated by TCRdb to 2017 to 2018). Context from the whole study: To follow how T cells responded to a trivalent subunit inactivated influenza vaccine, the researchers relied on deep quantitative profiling of the T cell receptor repertoire.

Here is what the overall study found, with its caveats: The authors proposed that each seasonal influenza vaccination may bring in only a limited number of new T cells.

Taken with the paper, the label for time point translates to: around 47 days after influenza vaccine administration. The CDR3 holds 15 amino acids from the cysteine to the phenylalanine. Only CDR3 DNA is held: 45 bases, read in frame from base 1. The germline V gene encodes CDR1 SGHNT and CDR2 YYREEE (reference sequence). The germline ends are 13 bases apart after V is trimmed by 0 bases and J by 3 bases. The library was built by means of RT-PCR. Sequencing used an Illumina HiSeq 2500. Through fastp at Q25 and MiXCR, TCRdb rebuilt clones from the public reads, retaining in-frame beta chains. Each record represents a unique CDR3 protein, reported with the most common genes and DNA among its rows. This sample has about 160,000 distinct CDR3 sequences in its table, and approximately 11% of those were observed once. Around 12% of the sample is held by the ten biggest clonotypes. In the case of this clonotype: Its recognized antigen is unknown. Nothing much larger sits one base from this clone, and base qualities are not available.

This TCR was sampled from a man between 50 and 59 years old who received an inactivated influenza vaccine. Donor details come from another sample of the same person, matched by shared clones. This sample comprised non-naive T cells sorted from PBMCs, obtained roughly 45 days after vaccination. The sample's cell subset or site label, decoded: memory T cell fraction. The chain is assembled from TRBV5-4 and TRBJ2-7, with no reliable assignment of the D segment. The bases are TGTGCCAGCAGCTTGGGTGTTGGCGGCTACTACGAGCAGTACTTC. Translated, this gives CASSLGVGGYYEQYF.